These 24 T cell receptor beta chains originate from one sample sequenced in a study of neoadjuvant anti-PD-1 for oral cavity cancer. Time point given: after neoadjuvant nivolumab, at surgical resection. Data came from immunoSEQ multiplex PCR; TCRdb stores just in-frame clones and leaves some out. Altogether nearly 15,000 clones are present, roughly 34% being singletons, with the ten largest covering roughly two fifths. The sequencing used tumor tissue, collected after nivolumab (anti-PD-1) treatment. Receptors originate from a person aged 35-79 years with oral cavity squamous cell carcinoma.

Comments on this clone: At one end, the junction sequence differs from germline, possibly due to a read error. This rearrangement joins TRBV11-3 to TRBJ2-2, with D unresolved. Germline loops: CDR1 SGHNT, CDR2 YENEEA. The CDR3 extends over 14 amino acids. CDR3: CASSIDGETGELFF. CDR3 sequence (DNA): TGTGCCAGCAGCATAGATGGGGAAACCGGGGAGCTGTTTTTT.

CDR3 sequence reads: CASSYFGEIHNSPLHF. As DNA, the CDR3 is TGTGCCAGCAGTTACTTTGGGGAAATCCATAATTCACCCCTCCACTTT. V and J are TRBV6-5 and TRBJ1-6; D is undetermined. The V and J ends lost 1 base and 5 bases respectively, with 12 bases between them. This CDR3 region has 16 residues. The germline V gene encodes CDR1 MNHEY and CDR2 SVGAGI.

There are a few counts of this clone. The chain joins TRBV10-3 to TRBJ1-5; no reliable D call. The germline V gene has CDR1 ENHRY and CDR2 SYGVKD. The ends were cut back, 3 bases at V and 0 bases at J, with 12 bases in the middle. The CDR3 sequence is 16 residues long. The CDR3 DNA is TGTGCCATCAGTGACCCCGGGCGGATTAGCAATCAGCCCCAGCATTTT. This codes for CAISDPGRISNQPQHF.

This sequence joins TRBV6-6 and TRBJ2-5, with D unclear. With 5 bases removed from V and 2 bases from J, the gap between germline ends came to 18 bases. The CDR3 runs 16 residues. Germline CDR1 MNHNY, CDR2 SVGAGI (reference sequence). CDR3 region: CASSRFGRTSQETQYF. The CDR3 nucleotides read TGTGCCAGCAGTCGATTCGGACGGACGTCGCAAGAGACCCAGTACTTC.

The V gene is TRBV29-1, the J gene TRBJ2-7; possibly TRBD2 for D (5 bases). The CDR3 contains 12 residues. CDR1 SQVTM and CDR2 ANQGSEA come from the germline V gene. The V end was cut by 5 bases, the J end by 3 bases, with 11 bases between. The DNA of the CDR3 is TGCAGCGTTAGGAGCGGACTCTACGAGCAGTACTTC. Its translation: CSVRSGLYEQYF.

There are a few counts of this clone. The rearrangement links TRBV5-1 to TRBJ1-1, with a possible D match to TRBD1 (6 bases). The V gene lost 4 bases and the J gene lost 0 bases, with 10 bases spanning the gap. The CDR3 consists of 14 residues. Per germline, CDR1 SGHRS and CDR2 YFSETQ. Written as DNA, the CDR3 is TGCGCCAGCAGCGCGGGACACCTGAACACTGAAGCTTTCTTT. This gives the protein CASSAGHLNTEAFF.

This clone was found many times. The chain links TRBV4-1 to TRBJ1-6; no clear D. V lost 0 bases and J 4 bases, leaving 13 bases between the germline ends. The germline V gene encodes CDR1 MGHRA and CDR2 YSYEKL. The CDR3 sequence is 17 residues long. Here the CDR3 DNA reads TGCGCCAGCAGCCAAGATTTCACCGGCGGATATAATTCACCCCTCCACTTT. This gives the protein CASSQDFTGGYNSPLHF.

This clone was detected only a few times. The chain joins TRBV11-2 to TRBJ1-2, with D possibly TRBD1 on 5 matching bases. The CDR3 has 13 residues. Germline V lookup: CDR1 SGHAT, CDR2 FQNNGV. V lost 3 bases to trimming and J lost 12 bases, with 17 bases between them. Here the CDR3 reads CASSLNEGVLNTF. DNA of the CDR3: TGTGCCAGCAGCTTGAATGAAGGGGTCCTAAACACCTTC. Full variable domain (rest looked up from reference TRBV11-2 and TRBJ1-2): EAGVAQSPRYKIIEKRQSVAFWCNPISGHATLYWYQQILGQGPKLLIQFQNNGVVDDSQLPKDRFSAERLKGVDSTLKIQPAKLEDSAVYLCASSLNEGVLNTFGSGTRLTVV.

The V gene is TRBV7-2, the J gene TRBJ1-1; D is unresolved. This CDR3 spans 15 amino acids. Germline V gene lookup returns CDR1 SGHTA and CDR2 FQGNSA. Trimming pared 5 bases from V and 2 bases from J, leaving 15 bases between. The CDR3 DNA is TGTGCCAGCAGCGTGGAACCGGGTGCCAACACTGAAGCTTTCTTT. Protein: CASSVEPGANTEAFF.

The chain couples TRBV7-2 to TRBJ2-7, with D maybe TRBD2 (6 bases). The CDR3 sequence is 17 residues long. Germline CDR1 reads SGHTA; CDR2 reads FQGNSA. V lost 1 base, J lost 1 base, and 17 bases lay in between. Here the CDR3 reads CASSLVSGDEGSYEQYF. CDR3 nucleotides: TGTGCCAGCAGCTTAGTGTCGGGGGATGAAGGGTCCTACGAGCAGTACTTC.

This clone was counted between two and nine times. The chain employs TRBV6-5 and TRBJ1-2; 7 positions agree with TRBD1. This CDR3 is 13 amino acids long. The J segment lost 4 bases and the V segment lost 7 bases, leaving 6 bases of the junction unmatched. In germline, CDR1 is MNHEY, CDR2 SVGAGI. The CDR3 is CASIKGQLYGYTF. CDR3 in DNA: TGTGCCAGCATAAAGGGACAGCTCTATGGCTACACCTTC.

The gene calls are TRBV27 and TRBJ2-1; 9 bases map to TRBD2. The germline V gene encodes CDR1 MNHEY and CDR2 SMNVEV (reference sequence). This CDR3 region has 18 residues. Trimming removed 2 bases from V and 5 bases from J; junction bases left unmatched: 13. CDR3 protein: CASSLHPGVAGVNNEQFF. In DNA, the CDR3 is TGTGCCAGCAGTTTACACCCCGGGGTAGCGGGGGTCAACAATGAGCAGTTCTTC.

V is TRBV2 and J is TRBJ1-3; 8 bases match TRBD1. This CDR3 is 15 amino acids long. Unmatched junction bases numbered 6, after V lost 6 bases and J lost 2 bases. CDR1 and CDR2 from the germline V gene are SNHLY and FYNNEI. The CDR3 reads CASSRSQGAGNTIYF. The CDR3 coding sequence is TGTGCCAGCAGCCGATCACAGGGGGCTGGAAACACCATATATTTT.

The chain couples TRBV7-2 to TRBJ1-2; D is ambiguous. This CDR3 region has 14 residues. V lost 1 base and J 5 bases, leaving 11 bases between the germline ends. CDR1 is SGHTA and CDR2 is FQGNSA in the germline V gene. The CDR3 reads CASSLVTGSYGYTF. The DNA for the CDR3 is TGTGCCAGCAGCTTAGTGACGGGTTCATATGGCTACACCTTC.

V gene TRBV4-1 combines with J gene TRBJ1-6; D call uncertain. CDR1 and CDR2 (germline): MGHRA, YSYEKL. V dropped 0 bases and J dropped 0 bases, with 9 bases sitting between them. This CDR3 has 17 residues. Written as DNA, the CDR3 is TGCGCCAGCAGCCAAGATACGCGCGGCTCCTATAATTCACCCCTCCACTTT. Protein sequence: CASSQDTRGSYNSPLHF.

This clone was seen a handful of times. The chain uses TRBV6-1 and TRBJ1-4; D might be TRBD1 (6 bases). The CDR3 spans 13 residues. V was pared by 5 bases and J by 7 bases, with 11 bases between. The germline V gene has CDR1 MNHNS and CDR2 SASEGT. In DNA form, the CDR3 reads TGTGCCAGCAGTTTAACAGGGATTGAAAAACTGTTTTTT. It is translated as CASSLTGIEKLFF.

The rearrangement links TRBV29-1 to TRBJ1-1; 7 nucleotides line up with TRBD1. Germline V gene data show CDR1 as SQVTM and CDR2 as ANQGSEA. This CDR3 has 12 amino acids. V lost 4 bases to trimming and J lost 4 bases; unmatched junction nucleotides: 3. The CDR3: CSVGNRGTEAFF. The CDR3 nucleotides read TGCAGCGTTGGCAACAGGGGCACTGAAGCTTTCTTT.

This clone came up a few times. The chain carries TRBV5-6 and TRBJ1-6; the D gene is possibly TRBD1 (6 bases). Germline values: CDR1 SGHDT, CDR2 YYEEEE. There are 17 residues in the CDR3. V was cut by 3 bases and J by 0 bases, with 13 bases left in between. The CDR3 region is CASSSRGGSSYNSPLHF. The CDR3 DNA is TGTGCCAGCAGCTCGAGGGGGGGTAGCTCCTATAATTCACCCCTCCACTTT.

The rearrangement links TRBV7-2 to TRBJ1-4; 9 nucleotides line up with TRBD1. This CDR3 spans 16 amino acids. Germline values: CDR1 SGHTA, CDR2 FQGNSA. The ends lost 1 base at V and 8 bases at J; junction bases unmatched: 8. DNA of the CDR3: TGTGCCAGCAGCTTAGTGGCGGGACAGGGTAGGGAAAAACTGTTTTTT. Encoded protein: CASSLVAGQGREKLFF.

The chain links TRBV18 to TRBJ2-7; D is unresolved. The CDR3 has 12 amino acids. V gave up 1 base and J gave up 5 bases, with 6 bases separating them. The germline CDR1 and CDR2 sequences are KGHSH and LQKENI. The CDR3 is CASSPRVDEQYF. Here the CDR3 DNA reads TGTGCCAGCTCACCACGGGTGGACGAGCAGTACTTC.

The CDR3, as DNA: TGTGCCAGTAGTATGGTCGACAGGGGCACCGGGGAGCTGTTTTTT. Translation: CASSMVDRGTGELFF. The chain is built from TRBV19 and TRBJ2-2; 8 bases map to TRBD1. The V segment lost 3 bases and the J segment 4 bases; nucleotides outside the gene matches: 4. Germline values: CDR1 LNHDA, CDR2 SQIVND (reference sequence). CDR3 size: 15 residues. The full variable domain, in which reference TRBV19 and TRBJ2-2 provide the parts outside the CDR3, is DGGITQSPKYLFRKEGQNVTLSCEQNLNHDAMYWYRQDPGQGLRLIYYSQIVNDFQKGDIAEGYSVSREKKESFPLTVTSAQKNPTAFYLCASSMVDRGTGELFFGEGSRLTVL.

V is TRBV5-1 and J is TRBJ2-3; TRBD2 matches 15 bases. The V gene end was trimmed by 3 bases and the J gene end by 4 bases; junction bases not matched to a gene: 6. The length of the CDR3 is 17 residues. Germline V gene sequence: CDR1 SGHRS, CDR2 YFSETQ. DNA for the CDR3: TGCGCCAGCAGCTACAACGGACTAGCGGGGGGGCCAGATACGCAGTATTTT. It translates to CASSYNGLAGGPDTQYF.

This clone was seen only a few times. The J gene is TRBJ2-7, the V gene TRBV5-4; D might be TRBD1 (5 bases). This CDR3 comprises 13 residues. With 0 bases removed from V and 1 base from J, the gap between germline ends came to 5 bases. Germline lookup yields CDR1 SGHNT and CDR2 YYREEE (reference sequence). The CDR3 loop reads CASSLAGSYEQYF. Here the CDR3 DNA reads TGTGCCAGCAGCTTGGCAGGGTCCTACGAGCAGTACTTC.

The chain carries TRBV11-2 and TRBJ2-7; TRBD1 matches at 8 bases. Germline V gives CDR1 SGHAT, CDR2 FQNNGV. The CDR3 consists of 14 residues. The junction had 9 bases not matched to a gene; V was cut back by 5 bases and J by 6 bases. CDR3 loop: CASSKVRDRPEQYF. CDR3 nucleotides: TGTGCCAGCAGCAAAGTCCGGGACAGGCCCGAGCAGTACTTC.